This T cell receptor beta chain is from a study of cytomegalovirus exposure and HLA in healthy donors. Study in general: Falling in the Caucasian-associated ancestry cluster were approximately 86% of approximately 410 genotyped donors.

The PCR employed 60 Vbeta primers together with 13 Jbeta primers. The table came from immunoSEQ multiplex PCR; TCRdb's copy has only in-frame clones and leaves some out. The sample has 150,000 to 200,000 clones, roughly 77% seen once. This CDR3 comprises 14 residues. Germline loops: CDR1 SEHNR, CDR2 FQNEAQ (reference sequence). V was shortened by 6 bases and J by 4 bases, with 15 bases between the two germline ends. The sequenced material came from PBMCs. The chain couples TRBV7-9 to TRBJ1-2, with TRBD1 as a possible D gene (5 bases). The sequence was obtained from a male donor in good health and CMV-seronegative. For the CDR3, the DNA is TGTGCCAGCAGGGATAGGACACATCGCTATGGCTACACCTTC. This encodes CASRDRTHRYGYTF.